These 20 T cell receptor beta chains were sequenced from one sample in a study of identical twins. TCRdb recomputed calls from the 5' RACE reads with MiXCR, one row per CDR3 protein. The table includes 500,000 or so distinct CDR3 sequences, roughly 21% detected once. This sample was also put to use in a study of T cells expressing NK-cell markers.

Source material: CD4+ T cells sorted from blood. The source of these receptors is a young woman in good health.

This clonotype has more than one count but fewer than ten. This chain joins TRBV10-3 and TRBJ2-3; TRBD1 might be the D (6 bases). Germline V lookup: CDR1 ENHRY, CDR2 SYGVKD. The CDR3 extends over 11 amino acids. V was clipped by 8 bases and J by 4 bases, with 7 bases between them. CDR3 amino acids: CAIGGPDTQYF. Written as DNA, the CDR3 is TGTGCCATCGGGGGCCCAGATACGCAGTATTTT.

This clonotype has just a few counts. This chain connects TRBV5-1 to TRBJ2-3; the D is unclear. Germline values: CDR1 SGHRS, CDR2 YFSETQ. The CDR3 totals 14 residues. V was shortened by 0 bases and J by 5 bases, with 10 bases between the two germline ends. The CDR3 protein is CASSLGTVQDTQYF. DNA of the CDR3: TGCGCCAGCAGCTTGGGGACCGTCCAAGATACGCAGTATTTT.

Ten or more counts support this clonotype. The chain joins TRBV2 to TRBJ1-5, with D possibly matching TRBD1 (5 bases). V lost 6 bases, J lost 7 bases, and 19 bases lay in between. Germline values: CDR1 SNHLY, CDR2 FYNNEI. The CDR3 has 15 residues. The CDR3 reads CASRAVRGGEQPQHF. CDR3 DNA: TGTGCCAGCAGGGCCGTTCGGGGGGGAGAGCAGCCCCAGCATTTT.

The table lists this clonotype with a few counts. The J gene is TRBJ2-5, the V gene TRBV5-1, with a weak D call TRBD1 (6 bases). V lost 2 bases and J lost 1, with 9 bases in between. The CDR3 extends over 14 amino acids. Looked up from germline, CDR1 is SGHRS and CDR2 is YFSETQ. CDR3: CASSLRTAQETQYF. The DNA for the CDR3 is TGCGCCAGCAGCTTACGGACAGCCCAAGAGACCCAGTACTTC.

This clonotype has a count of ten or more. This chain links TRBV10-3 with TRBJ1-2; a possible D gene is TRBD1 (5 bases). The length of the CDR3 is 12 residues. CDR1 and CDR2 from the germline V gene are ENHRY and SYGVKD. V lost 11 bases, J lost 8 bases, and 18 bases lay in between. This CDR3 reads CAVRQPLRGYTF. For the CDR3, the DNA is TGTGCCGTCCGACAGCCCCTTCGGGGCTACACCTTC.

This clonotype turned up a few times. The chain is built from TRBV7-3 and TRBJ2-1; 8 bases map to TRBD1. Germline V gene sequence: CDR1 SGHTA, CDR2 FQGTGA. Trimming at V came to 3 bases and at J to 10 bases, leaving 8 bases not matched to a gene. The CDR3 is 14 residues long. The CDR3 loop is CASSFWTGSREQFF. The CDR3 nucleotides are TGTGCCAGCAGCTTTTGGACAGGGTCACGAGAGCAGTTCTTC.

This clonotype was seen repeatedly, ten times or more. The chain uses TRBV20-1 and TRBJ2-1, with 10 bases matching TRBD1. The germline gives CDR1 DFQATT, CDR2 SNEGSKA (reference sequence). Trimming removed 5 bases from V and 4 bases from J; junction bases left unmatched: 5. There are 14 residues in the CDR3. The DNA of the CDR3 is TGCAGTGCTCCCCGGACAGGGGGTTACAATGAGCAGTTCTTC. Translated, it gives CSAPRTGGYNEQFF.

A few counts support this clonotype. The CDR3 reads CASSLTSPAHTGELFF. The CDR3 nucleotides read TGTGCCAGCAGCTTAACGTCACCAGCTCACACCGGGGAGCTGTTTTTT. The chain has TRBV7-3 and TRBJ2-2; D is ambiguous. The CDR3 runs 16 residues. Trimming took 0 bases from V and 3 from J, leaving 11 bases between them. Germline values: CDR1 SGHTA, CDR2 FQGTGA. The complete variable domain, with remaining parts taken from reference TRBV7-3 and TRBJ2-2, reads GAGVSQTPSNKVTEKGKYVELRCDPISGHTALYWYRQSLGQGPEFLIYFQGTGAADDSGLPNDRFFAVRPEGSVSTLKIQRTERGDSAVYLCASSLTSPAHTGELFFGEGSRLTVL.

This clonotype was seen ten or more times. The gene calls are TRBV5-1 and TRBJ1-1; a weak D match, TRBD1 (5 bases). This CDR3 region has 15 residues. V lost 7 bases to trimming and J lost 3 bases, with 19 bases between them. Looked up from germline, CDR1 is SGHRS and CDR2 is YFSETQ. This chain's CDR3 is CASSREGRSDTEAFF. The CDR3 coding sequence is TGCGCCAGCTCCAGGGAGGGACGTTCAGACACTGAAGCTTTCTTT.

This clonotype was seen only a few times. The chain employs TRBV20-1 and TRBJ2-1; D ambiguous. From germline, CDR1 is DFQATT and CDR2 SNEGSKA (reference sequence). CDR3 length: 15 amino acids. V was pared by 0 bases and J by 0 bases, with 9 bases between. CDR3 amino acids: CSARETPVSYNEQFF. In DNA form, the CDR3 reads TGCAGTGCTAGAGAGACCCCTGTCTCCTACAATGAGCAGTTCTTC.

Notes on this clonotype: The junction does not match germline at one end; this may be a read error. The CDR3 DNA reads as TGTGCCGGCAGCCCGGGACAGCCATCTAACTATGGCTACACCTTC. It yields the protein CAGSPGQPSNYGYTF. The chain joins TRBV12-3 or TRBV12-4 to TRBJ1-2; 7 nucleotides align to TRBD1. This CDR3 region has 15 residues.

The chain couples TRBV20-1 to TRBJ2-1; TRBD2 agrees at 10 bases. The germline V gene has CDR1 DFQATT and CDR2 SNEGSKA (reference sequence). Losses at the gene ends were 0 bases for V and 4 bases for J; bases not matched to a gene: 9. The CDR3 has 17 residues. The CDR3 loop is CSARDRKRTSGYNEQFF. The CDR3 region has the DNA TGCAGTGCTAGAGACCGAAAACGGACTAGCGGTTACAATGAGCAGTTCTTC.

This clonotype turned up a few times. This chain joins TRBV20-1 and TRBJ2-7, with 8 bases that match TRBD2. The CDR3 runs 13 residues. The V segment lost 5 bases and the J segment 1 base; nucleotides outside the gene matches: 4. Per the germline V gene, CDR1 is DFQATT and CDR2 is SNEGSKA (reference sequence). The CDR3 DNA sequence: TGCAGTGCTGGTAGCGGGGCGTCCTACGAGCAGTACTTC. It translates to CSAGSGASYEQYF.

The chain has TRBV6-2 or TRBV6-3 and TRBJ1-2, with D unresolved. The CDR3 sequence is 13 residues long. CDR1 and CDR2 (germline): MNHEY, SVGEGT. V lost 2 bases and J 3 bases, leaving 7 bases between the germline ends. The CDR3 loop is CASSYHGYYGYTF. For the CDR3, the DNA is TGTGCCAGCAGTTACCATGGGTACTATGGCTACACCTTC.

The chain links TRBV5-1 to TRBJ2-1, with 8 bases matching TRBD2. The J segment lost 5 bases and the V segment lost 5 bases, leaving 15 bases of the junction unmatched. The CDR3 covers 17 residues. Germline CDR1 and CDR2: SGHRS and YFSETQ. For the CDR3, the DNA is TGCGCCAGCAGATTAACCCCCCGAGTAGCGGGGAACAATGAGCAGTTCTTC. Translating it yields CASRLTPRVAGNNEQFF.

This clonotype was observed a handful of times. The V call is TRBV20-1, the J call TRBJ2-3; D gene uncertain. The CDR3 runs to 13 residues. V was clipped by 1 base and J by 5 bases, with 10 bases between them. CDR1 DFQATT and CDR2 SNEGSKA come from the germline V gene (reference sequence). The CDR3 sequence: CSARVPGGDTQYF. The CDR3 DNA reads as TGCAGTGCTAGAGTTCCAGGCGGAGATACGCAGTATTTT.

This chain uses TRBV6-2 or TRBV6-3 with TRBJ2-1, with D perhaps TRBD2 (6 bases). CDR1 and CDR2 (germline): MNHEY, SVGEGT. CDR3 size: 17 residues. Trimming removed 0 bases at V and 4 bases at J, with 16 bases between. This CDR3 reads CASSYSPTSNRYNEQFF. The CDR3 DNA reads as TGTGCCAGCAGTTACTCCCCCACTAGCAACCGTTACAATGAGCAGTTCTTC.

This clonotype was counted a few times. The chain combines TRBV10-3 with TRBJ2-2; D might be TRBD1 or TRBD2, each matching 5 bases. CDR1 and CDR2 (germline): ENHRY, SYGVKD. The V end lost 8 bases, the J end lost 1 base, and 8 bases lay between the germline ends. The CDR3 is 13 amino acids. The CDR3 protein is CAIGTENTGELFF. The CDR3 DNA reads TGTGCCATCGGGACGGAGAACACCGGGGAGCTGTTTTTT.

This clonotype was recorded many times. The chain carries TRBV12-3 or TRBV12-4 and TRBJ1-3; 9 bases map to TRBD1. With 5 bases clipped from V and 8 bases from J, the junction kept 4 bases outside the gene matches. The CDR3 is made up of 13 amino acids. CDR3 DNA: TGTGCCAGCAGTGACAGGGGGGATCACACCATATATTTT. Translation gives CASSDRGDHTIYF.

This sequence joins TRBV5-1 and TRBJ2-5; 13 positions agree with TRBD2. The CDR3 contains 16 residues. Germline values: CDR1 SGHRS, CDR2 YFSETQ. V was clipped by 4 bases and J by 2 bases; unmatched bases: 5. In nucleotides, the CDR3 is TGCGCCAGCAGCCCGTGGGGACTAGCGGGACAAGAGACCCAGTACTTC. This gives the protein CASSPWGLAGQETQYF.